The clone carrying this T cell receptor (beta chain) turned up a few times. Antigen unknown. This specimen belongs to a study of T cell responses to AZD1222 COVID-19 vaccine. CDR3 length: 14 amino acids. With 2 bases removed from V and 4 bases from J, the gap between germline ends came to 9 bases. The germline V gene has CDR1 MNHNY and CDR2 SVGAGI (reference sequence). General study results and limits: CD4 TCRs linked to vaccination spanned spike, dominating at 160-218 and 743-854. Rises in breadth and depth of Spike-specific TCRs came after two AZD1222 doses. Close to half of all spike-specific TCRs reportedly target regions of the variants that are unmutated.

Repertoires were generated with immunoSEQ multiplex PCR, while TCRdb's copy carries only in-frame clones and drops some. The table has around 130,000 clones, 70% to 90% seen once. The source is an adult in good health. V gene TRBV6-6 combines with J gene TRBJ1-3, with TRBD1 as a possible D gene (5 bases). The material was peripheral blood, obtained on day 0 of AZD1222 vaccination. The CDR3 here is CASSYEGRGNTIYF. As DNA, the CDR3 is TGTGCCAGCAGTTACGAGGGACGGGGAAACACCATATATTTT.